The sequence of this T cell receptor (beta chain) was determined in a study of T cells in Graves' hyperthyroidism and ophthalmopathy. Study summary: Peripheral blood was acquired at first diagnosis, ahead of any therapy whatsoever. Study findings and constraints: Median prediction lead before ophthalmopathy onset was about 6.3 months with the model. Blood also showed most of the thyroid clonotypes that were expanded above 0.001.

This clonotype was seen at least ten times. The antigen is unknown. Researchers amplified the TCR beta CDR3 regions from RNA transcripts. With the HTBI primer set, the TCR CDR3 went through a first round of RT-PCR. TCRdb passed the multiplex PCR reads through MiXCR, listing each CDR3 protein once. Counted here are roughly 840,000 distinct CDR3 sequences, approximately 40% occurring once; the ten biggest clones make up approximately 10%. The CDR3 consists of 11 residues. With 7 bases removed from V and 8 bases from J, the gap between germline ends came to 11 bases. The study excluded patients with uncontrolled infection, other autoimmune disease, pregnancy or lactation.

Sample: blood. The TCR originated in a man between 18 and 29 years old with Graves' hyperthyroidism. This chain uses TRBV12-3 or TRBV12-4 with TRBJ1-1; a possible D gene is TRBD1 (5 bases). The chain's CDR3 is CASTPGTEAFF. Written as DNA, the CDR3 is TGTGCCAGCACCCCCGGGACGGAAGCTTTCTTT.